A single sample gave rise to the 28 T cell receptor beta chains below, sequenced in a study of T cell responses to AZD1222 COVID-19 vaccine. Libraries were prepared by immunoSEQ multiplex PCR; TCRdb keeps only in-frame clonotypes and omits some of them. This table has 150,000 to 200,000 clones, 85% to 90% appearing once. This specimen was peripheral blood, taken 28 days after the second dose of the MenACWY control vaccine. The receptors derive from an adult who received the MenACWY meningococcal vaccine as a control.

The rearrangement uses TRBV3-1 (or the pseudogene TRBV3-2) and TRBJ1-2; D remains unclear. Germline CDR1 and CDR2: LGHDT and YNNKEL (reference sequence). The germline V and J ends were trimmed by 0 bases and 4 bases, with 18 bases remaining between them. The CDR3 is 17 residues long. DNA of the CDR3: TGTGCCAGCAGCCAAGATAGGACTCCTGGTCAATCCTATGGCTACACCTTC. This gives the protein CASSQDRTPGQSYGYTF.

This clone was found once. The rearrangement links TRBV19 to TRBJ1-4; TRBD1 matches at 7 bases. CDR3 length: 15 residues. Losses at the gene ends were 4 bases for V and 7 bases for J; bases not matched to a gene: 9. The germline CDR1 and CDR2 sequences are LNHDA and SQIVND (reference sequence). CDR3 sequence: CASSNRQGGVEKLFF. The CDR3 DNA follows: TGTGCCAGTAGTAACCGACAGGGAGGGGTTGAAAAACTGTTTTTT.

The V gene is TRBV5-8, the J gene TRBJ2-2; TRBD2 is a possible D gene (6 bases). CDR1 is SGHTS, CDR2 YDEGEE, per germline. The CDR3 is 16 amino acids. The V end was cut by 3 bases, the J end by 0 bases, with 12 bases between. This CDR3 reads CASSWGDASNTGELFF. Written as DNA, the CDR3 is TGTGCCAGCAGCTGGGGGGACGCCTCGAACACCGGGGAGCTGTTTTTT.

This chain joins TRBV27 and TRBJ1-1; the D gene is possibly TRBD1 (6 bases). The length of the CDR3 is 14 residues. V was shortened by 2 bases and J by 11 bases, with 18 bases between the two germline ends. Germline values: CDR1 MNHEY, CDR2 SMNVEV (reference sequence). CDR3 sequence reads: CASSLTGAPRGAFF. The CDR3 DNA is TGTGCCAGCAGTTTAACGGGGGCCCCCAGGGGTGCTTTCTTT.

The chain carries TRBV6-4 and TRBJ2-7; D possibly corresponds to TRBD2 (5 bases). Germline assignment: CDR1 MRHNA and CDR2 SNTAGT. This CDR3 is built from 17 residues. The V and J ends lost 7 bases and 1 base respectively, with 23 bases between them. CDR3: CASKSPRPKRPSYEQYF. The CDR3 coding sequence is TGTGCCAGCAAAAGCCCACGACCAAAGCGGCCTTCCTACGAGCAGTACTTC.

This clone was seen once. The V call is TRBV30, the J call TRBJ1-4; the match to TRBD1 covers 7 bases. The germline CDR1 and CDR2 sequences are GTSNPN and SVGIG (reference sequence). The junction had 7 bases not matched to a gene; V was cut back by 1 base and J by 5 bases. The CDR3 length is 15 residues. The CDR3 protein is CAWSAMGTENEKLFF. In DNA, the CDR3 is TGTGCCTGGAGTGCAATGGGGACAGAGAATGAAAAACTGTTTTTT.

V and J are TRBV7-9 and TRBJ1-1; a weak D match, TRBD1 (6 bases). This CDR3 contains 15 residues. V lost 1 base to trimming and J lost 1 base, with 10 bases between them. The germline CDR1 and CDR2 sequences are SEHNR and FQNEAQ (reference sequence). The CDR3 sequence is CASSLVQGRNTEAFF. The CDR3 DNA is TGTGCCAGCAGCTTAGTCCAGGGGAGGAACACTGAAGCTTTCTTT.

As DNA, the CDR3 is TGTGCCTGGCCCGCCGGGGGTTTCTTT. Protein product: CAWPAGGFF. This sequence joins TRBV30 and TRBJ1-1; D perhaps matches TRBD1 (5 bases). This CDR3 contains 9 residues. With 5 bases removed from V and 13 bases from J, the gap between germline ends came to 11 bases. CDR1 is GTSNPN and CDR2 is SVGIG in the germline V gene (reference sequence).

The gene calls are TRBV6-6 and TRBJ1-1; D perhaps matches TRBD1 (6 bases). CDR3 length: 15 residues. V was clipped by 6 bases and J by 3 bases, with 17 bases between them. In germline, CDR1 is MNHNY, CDR2 SVGAGI (reference sequence). The CDR3: CASRARDNGYTEAFF. In DNA, the CDR3 is TGTGCCAGCAGGGCGAGGGACAATGGGTACACTGAAGCTTTCTTT.

This chain uses TRBV27 with TRBJ1-5; the D is unclear. Germline CDR1 reads MNHEY; CDR2 reads SMNVEV (reference sequence). The CDR3 spans 13 residues. Between the trimmed V and J ends, which lost 8 bases and 0 bases, there was a span of 8 bases. CDR3 sequence (DNA): TGTGCCAGCCGGGGTTATAGCAATCAGCCCCAGCATTTT. Translated, it gives CASRGYSNQPQHF.

CDR3 sequence (DNA): TGTGCCAGCAGCTTAGGCGGACAGGGCGGCACCATATATTTT. Its translation: CASSLGGQGGTIYF. J is TRBJ1-3 and V is TRBV11-2; 8 bases line up with TRBD1. Germline CDR1 SGHAT, CDR2 FQNNGV. This CDR3 is built from 14 residues. Trimming at V came to 1 base and at J to 9 bases, leaving 5 bases not matched to a gene.

The chain joins TRBV29-1 to TRBJ2-2, with TRBD2 identical over 9 bases. Trimming cost V 1 base and J 7 bases; bases outside gene matches: 13. The germline CDR1 and CDR2 sequences are SQVTM and ANQGSEA. This CDR3 contains 17 residues. The CDR3 loop is CSVEGWGREGLNGELFF. DNA for the CDR3: TGCAGCGTTGAAGGATGGGGGCGGGAGGGCCTAAACGGGGAGCTGTTTTTT.

The J gene is TRBJ2-1, the V gene TRBV24-1, with TRBD1 matching over 7 bases. V gave up 1 base and J gave up 2 bases; unmatched junction bases: 1. From germline, CDR1 is KGHDR and CDR2 SFDVKD. The CDR3 contains 15 residues. The CDR3 bases are TGTGCCACCAGTGATTTAGACAGGGCCTACAATGAGCAGTTCTTC. Amino acid sequence: CATSDLDRAYNEQFF.

This chain links TRBV6-5 with TRBJ2-7, with D unresolved. Germline V gene sequence: CDR1 MNHEY, CDR2 SVGAGI. Trimming took 6 bases from V and 6 from J, leaving 12 bases between them. There are 12 residues in the CDR3. CDR3 sequence: CASSSHRGEQYF. As DNA, the CDR3 is TGTGCCAGCAGCAGCCACCGAGGCGAGCAGTACTTC.

The chain joins TRBV14 to TRBJ2-7; the D call may be TRBD1 or TRBD2 (7 bases each). Per germline, CDR1 SGHDN and CDR2 FVKESK. V lost 6 bases and J lost 6, with 15 bases in between. The CDR3 has 13 residues. The CDR3: CASRPPGGVEQYF. CDR3 DNA: TGTGCCAGCAGGCCTCCAGGGGGGGTCGAGCAGTACTTC.

The V call is TRBV10-3, the J call TRBJ2-4; weak D call: TRBD2 (6 bases). This CDR3 has 13 amino acids. V was cut by 11 bases and J by 6 bases, with 17 bases left in between. CDR1 is ENHRY, CDR2 SYGVKD, per germline. The CDR3 loop is CAAGGGTPNIQYF. The CDR3 coding sequence is TGTGCCGCCGGCGGCGGGACCCCAAACATTCAGTACTTC.

The V and J genes are TRBV25-1 and TRBJ2-2; tentatively, D is TRBD1 (6 bases). The V and J ends lost 5 bases and 5 bases respectively, with 12 bases between them. CDR1 is MGHDK, CDR2 SYGVNS, per germline. The CDR3 spans 14 residues. The DNA for the CDR3 is TGTGCCAGCAGTACGGCAGGGGAGACCGGGGAGCTGTTTTTT. Translation gives CASSTAGETGELFF.

The chain joins TRBV7-3 to TRBJ2-1; D is possibly TRBD1 (5 bases). Deletions cut 5 bases from V and 9 bases from J, with 14 bases between. The V gene's germline CDR1 is SGHTA and CDR2 FQGTGA. This CDR3 is built from 13 residues. The CDR3 spells CASSLVGEGEQFF. The CDR3 DNA follows: TGTGCCAGCAGCCTCGTAGGGGAAGGTGAGCAGTTCTTC.

This sequence joins TRBV27 and TRBJ1-6, with D tentatively TRBD1 (5 bases). In germline, CDR1 is MNHEY, CDR2 SMNVEV (reference sequence). V lost 3 bases to trimming and J lost 10 bases, with 16 bases between them. The CDR3 runs 15 residues. The CDR3 sequence: CASSFWGRPRSPLHF. The CDR3 DNA reads as TGTGCCAGCAGTTTTTGGGGACGGCCTAGGTCACCCCTCCACTTT.

V usage is TRBV4-3 and J usage is TRBJ1-1; TRBD1 might be the D (6 bases). V shed 1 base and J shed 1 base, with 19 bases lying between them. CDR3 length equals 18 residues. Germline V gene data show CDR1 as LGHNA and CDR2 as YSLEER. CDR3 in DNA: TGCGCCAGCAGCCAAGGGTGGTTTACAGGGTACCCGAACACTGAAGCTTTCTTT. It translates to CASSQGWFTGYPNTEAFF.

J is TRBJ1-5 and V is TRBV28; 8 nucleotides line up with TRBD1. The CDR3 contains 12 residues. After removal of 8 bases from V and 8 bases from J, the junction contained 5 bases not matched to a gene. CDR1 and CDR2 (germline): MDHEN, SYDVKM. In DNA form, the CDR3 reads TGTGCCAGCTGGACAGGGAGAAAGCCCCAGCATTTT. This translates into CASWTGRKPQHF.

In this sample, this clone turned up once. The chain is built from TRBV14 and TRBJ1-1; 8 bases match TRBD1. This CDR3 has 15 amino acids. V lost 4 bases, J lost 5 bases, and 9 bases stayed unmatched. The germline gives CDR1 SGHDN, CDR2 FVKESK. CDR3 DNA: TGTGCCAGCAGCCCACGTACAGGGGGGTGGACTGAAGCTTTCTTT. Translated, it gives CASSPRTGGWTEAFF.

This chain links TRBV28 with TRBJ2-7, with D perhaps matching TRBD2 (5 bases). The CDR3 spans 12 residues. Trimming pared 7 bases from V and 7 bases from J, leaving 14 bases between. Germline V CDR1 and CDR2: MDHEN, SYDVKM. The CDR3 nucleotides read TGTGCCAGCACTCTATCGGGGAGAGAGCAGTACTTC. It yields the protein CASTLSGREQYF.

This clone was detected a few times. The chain is built from TRBV29-1 and TRBJ2-1; 12 bases are shared with TRBD2. The CDR3 length is 11 residues. Trimming at V came to 6 bases and at J to 13 bases, leaving 4 bases not matched to a gene. The germline gives CDR1 SQVTM, CDR2 ANQGSEA. CDR3 protein: CSVGLAGPQFF. The CDR3 DNA sequence: TGCAGCGTCGGACTAGCGGGACCCCAGTTCTTC.

The chain uses TRBV29-1 and TRBJ2-5; unclear D gene. Germline lookup yields CDR1 SQVTM and CDR2 ANQGSEA. Trimming removed 3 bases at V and 5 bases at J, with 10 bases between. The CDR3 totals 12 residues. The CDR3 sequence is CSVDHTLETQYF. In DNA form, the CDR3 reads TGCAGCGTTGATCACACGTTGGAGACCCAGTACTTC.

This chain joins TRBV25-1 and TRBJ1-4; D ambiguous. V lost 3 bases and J lost 4, with 9 bases in between. The CDR3 sequence is 14 residues long. In germline, CDR1 is MGHDK, CDR2 SYGVNS. In DNA, the CDR3 is TGTGCCAGCAGTGATCCTAGATTTAATGAAAAACTGTTTTTT. Its translation is CASSDPRFNEKLFF.

The chain carries TRBV21-1 and TRBJ1-6; the table's D call of TRBD1 was not tested on the DNA. TRBV21-1 is reported as a pseudogene. The CDR3 spans 17 residues. DNA of the CDR3: TGTGCCAGCAGGGGGAAAGGGGAATCCTCCTATAATTCACCCCTCCACTTT. Its protein product is CASRGKGESSYNSPLHF.

V is TRBV28 and J is TRBJ1-2; no clear D. The V and J ends lost 3 bases and 5 bases respectively, with 4 bases between them. The germline V gene has CDR1 MDHEN and CDR2 SYDVKM. CDR3 length: 11 residues. CDR3 sequence: CASSFIYGYTF. The CDR3 coding sequence is TGTGCCAGCAGTTTCATTTATGGCTACACCTTC.